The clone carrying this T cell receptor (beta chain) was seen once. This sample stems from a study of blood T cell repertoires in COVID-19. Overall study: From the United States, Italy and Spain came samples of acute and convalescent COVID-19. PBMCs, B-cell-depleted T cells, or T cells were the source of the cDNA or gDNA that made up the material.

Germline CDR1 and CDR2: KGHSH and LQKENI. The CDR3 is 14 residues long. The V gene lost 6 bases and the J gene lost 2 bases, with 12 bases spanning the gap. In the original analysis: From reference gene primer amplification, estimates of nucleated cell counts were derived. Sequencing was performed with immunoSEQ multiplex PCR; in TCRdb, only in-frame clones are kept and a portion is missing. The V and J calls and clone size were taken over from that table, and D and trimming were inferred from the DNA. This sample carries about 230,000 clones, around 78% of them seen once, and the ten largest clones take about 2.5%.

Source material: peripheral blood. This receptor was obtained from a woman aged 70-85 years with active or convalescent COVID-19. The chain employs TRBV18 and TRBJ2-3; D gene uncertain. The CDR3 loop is CASSTQQSTDTQYF. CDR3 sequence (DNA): TGTGCCAGCTCCACCCAACAGTCCACAGATACGCAGTATTTT. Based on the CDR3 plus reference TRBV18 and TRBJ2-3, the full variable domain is NAGVMQNPRHLVRRRGQEARLRCSPMKGHSHVYWYRQLPEEGLKFMVYLQKENIIDESGMPKERFSAEFPKEGPSILRIQQVVRGDSAAYFCASSTQQSTDTQYFGPGTRLTVL.